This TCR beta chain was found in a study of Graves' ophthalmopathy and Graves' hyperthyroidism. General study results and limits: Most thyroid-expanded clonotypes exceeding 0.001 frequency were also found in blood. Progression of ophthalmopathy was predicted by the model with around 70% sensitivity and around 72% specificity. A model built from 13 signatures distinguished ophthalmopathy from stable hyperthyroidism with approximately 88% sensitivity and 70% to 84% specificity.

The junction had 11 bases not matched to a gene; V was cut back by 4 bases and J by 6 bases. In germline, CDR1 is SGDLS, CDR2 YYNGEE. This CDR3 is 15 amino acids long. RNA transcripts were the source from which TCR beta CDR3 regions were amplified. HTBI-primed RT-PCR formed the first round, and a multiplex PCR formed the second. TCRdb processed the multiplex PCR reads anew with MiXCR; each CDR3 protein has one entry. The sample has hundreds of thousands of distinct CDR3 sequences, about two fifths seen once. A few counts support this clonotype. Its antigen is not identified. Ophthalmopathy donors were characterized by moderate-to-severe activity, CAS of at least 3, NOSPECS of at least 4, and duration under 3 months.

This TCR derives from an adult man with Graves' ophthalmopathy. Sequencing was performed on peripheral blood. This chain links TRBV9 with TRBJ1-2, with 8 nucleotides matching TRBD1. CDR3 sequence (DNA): TGTGCCAGCAGCCCTCGGACAGGGAGTAGGAATGGCTACACCTTC. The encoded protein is CASSPRTGSRNGYTF.